This T cell receptor (beta chain) was recovered during a study of T cells after posttransplantation cyclophosphamide. General study points: After PTCy, TRB diversity resembled that of CNI/methotrexate controls.

Points on this clone: As yet, its antigen is unknown.

Germline V CDR1 and CDR2: SGHNT, YENEEA. Trimming at V came to 1 base and at J to 10 bases, leaving 2 bases not matched to a gene. The CDR3 is made up of 13 amino acids. Data came from immunoSEQ multiplex PCR; TCRdb stores just in-frame clones and leaves some out. This table holds 15,000 to 18,000 clones, 84% found once. Control samples came 1 year after myeloablative marrow transplants with methotrexate plus calcineurin inhibitor. The genes are TRBV11-3 and TRBJ2-1, with 9 bases lining up with TRBD2. The sequence came from a male patient aged 18 to 29 who received an allogeneic stem cell transplant from a related donor, was CMV-positive, and had no GVHD. Some T cells could come from the graft donor. The sequencing here drew on PBMCs, taken more than 350 days after allogeneic stem cell transplant with calcineurin inhibitor and methotrexate. The CDR3 loop is CASSLVSGGEQFF. The CDR3 DNA is TGTGCCAGCAGCTTAGTTAGCGGGGGAGAGCAGTTCTTC.